The 17 T cell receptor beta chains in this list originate from one sample, sequenced in a study of cytomegalovirus exposure and HLA in healthy donors. Method: immunoSEQ multiplex PCR; TCRdb's copy keeps in-frame clones and lacks some. The sample records 250,000 to 400,000 clones, approximately 86% being singletons. The sequenced sample consisted of PBMCs. Receptors originate from a man younger than 40 in good health and CMV-seronegative.

V gene TRBV5-1 combines with J gene TRBJ2-7; TRBD2 aligns across 11 bases. Trimming removed 4 bases from V and 6 bases from J; junction bases left unmatched: 6. Germline CDR1 reads SGHRS; CDR2 reads YFSETQ. The CDR3 extends over 14 amino acids. CDR3 coding DNA: TGCGCCAGCAGCCTTACTAGCGGGGGATTCGAGCAGTACTTC. It encodes CASSLTSGGFEQYF.

The rearrangement links TRBV7-9 to TRBJ1-1; D not resolved. This CDR3 has 12 amino acids. Germline CDR1 and CDR2: SEHNR and FQNEAQ (reference sequence). The V and J ends lost 6 bases and 1 base respectively, with 6 bases between them. The CDR3 protein is CASRRGNTEAFF. For the CDR3, the DNA is TGTGCCAGCAGGCGGGGGAACACTGAAGCTTTCTTT.

V is TRBV11-2 and J is TRBJ2-3; possibly TRBD2 for D (6 bases). The CDR3 contains 16 residues. With 4 bases removed from V and 2 bases from J, the gap between germline ends came to 16 bases. Germline CDR1 and CDR2: SGHAT and FQNNGV. CDR3 loop: CASSSQLGSHTDTQYF. DNA of the CDR3: TGTGCCAGCAGCTCCCAACTCGGGAGTCACACAGATACGCAGTATTTT.

The V gene is TRBV27, the J gene TRBJ1-2, with 8 bases aligning to TRBD1. The CDR3 spans 16 residues. With 5 bases clipped from V and 11 bases from J, the junction kept 19 bases outside the gene matches. CDR1 and CDR2 from the germline V gene are MNHEY and SMNVEV (reference sequence). In DNA form, the CDR3 reads TGTGCCAGCAGTGCCAGCCCACTCGGGACAGGACTATGGTACACCTTC. This gives the protein CASSASPLGTGLWYTF.

This CDR3 reads CASSLFARTHSNQPQHF. Here the CDR3 DNA reads TGTGCCAGCAGCTTGTTCGCGAGGACACATAGCAATCAGCCCCAGCATTTT. The chain couples TRBV5-6 to TRBJ1-5, with a weak D call TRBD1 (5 bases). V was trimmed by 1 base and J by 0 bases, leaving 14 bases between them. Germline CDR1 SGHDT, CDR2 YYEEEE. This CDR3 is 17 amino acids long.

This clone was observed a few times. The chain recombines TRBV30 with TRBJ1-6; D is ambiguous. The germline V and J ends were trimmed by 5 bases and 10 bases, with 9 bases remaining between them. Germline loops: CDR1 GTSNPN, CDR2 SVGIG (reference sequence). This CDR3 contains 11 residues. This CDR3 is CAWGRGSPLHF. The CDR3 DNA reads as TGTGCCTGGGGACGGGGATCACCCCTCCACTTT. Drawing the rest from reference TRBV30 and TRBJ1-6, the complete variable domain is SQTIHQWPATLVQPVGSPLSLECTVEGTSNPNLYWYRQAAGRGLQLLFYSVGIGQISSEVPQNLSASRPQDRQFILSSKKLLLSDSGFYLCAWGRGSPLHFGNGTRLTVT.

The chain recombines TRBV27 with TRBJ1-1; 10 bases are a match to TRBD1. The J segment lost 3 bases and the V segment lost 7 bases, leaving 11 bases of the junction unmatched. Germline assignment: CDR1 MNHEY and CDR2 SMNVEV (reference sequence). There are 16 residues in the CDR3. This CDR3 reads CASKDRGPLSDTEAFF. The CDR3 DNA follows: TGTGCCAGCAAAGACAGGGGGCCGCTTAGTGACACTGAAGCTTTCTTT.

The CDR3 here is CASNSPQAWNTEAFF. CDR3 coding DNA: TGTGCCAGCAACTCACCCCAGGCGTGGAACACTGAAGCTTTCTTT. This chain connects TRBV5-6 to TRBJ1-1; D uncertain. The CDR3 is 15 amino acids. V gave up 6 bases and J gave up 1 base, with 16 bases separating them. Germline V gene lookup returns CDR1 SGHDT and CDR2 YYEEEE.

The chain carries TRBV19 and TRBJ2-1; 8 bases agree with TRBD2. Germline values: CDR1 LNHDA, CDR2 SQIVND (reference sequence). V lost 5 bases, J lost 0 bases, and 6 bases stayed unmatched. The CDR3 runs to 16 residues. DNA of the CDR3: TGTGCCAGTAGTTTATTAGCGGGGAGCTCCTACAATGAGCAGTTCTTC. This gives the protein CASSLLAGSSYNEQFF. The variable domain in full, completed from reference TRBV19 and TRBJ2-1, reads DGGITQSPKYLFRKEGQNVTLSCEQNLNHDAMYWYRQDPGQGLRLIYYSQIVNDFQKGDIAEGYSVSREKKESFPLTVTSAQKNPTAFYLCASSLLAGSSYNEQFFGPGTRLTVL.

V and J are TRBV2 and TRBJ2-6, with TRBD1 as a possible D gene (6 bases). CDR3 size: 16 residues. Germline V gives CDR1 SNHLY, CDR2 FYNNEI. Trimming cost V 10 bases and J 0 bases, with 16 bases left between them. For the CDR3, the DNA is TGTGCCATGCACCGGGACATAAGCTCTGGGGCCAACGTCCTGACTTTC. Translated: CAMHRDISSGANVLTF. Complete variable domain (other parts from reference TRBV2 and TRBJ2-6): EPEVTQTPSHQVTQMGQEVILRCVPISNHLYFYWYRQILGQKVEFLVSFYNNEISEKSEIFDDQFSVERPDGSNFTLKIRSTKLEDSAMYFCAMHRDISSGANVLTFGAGSRLTVL.

This rearrangement joins TRBV4-2 to TRBJ1-5; D remains unclear. Trimming left V 0 bases short and J 4 bases short, with 7 bases between. This CDR3 spans 14 amino acids. The germline V gene encodes CDR1 LGHNA and CDR2 YNFKEQ. CDR3 DNA sequence: TGTGCCAGCAGCCAAGAAGGAGGTAATCAGCCCCAGCATTTT. This gives the protein CASSQEGGNQPQHF.

The gene calls are TRBV7-6 and TRBJ2-3, with 10 bases identical to TRBD2. Germline trimming cut 5 bases from V and 5 bases from J; bases unmatched to any gene: 7. Looked up from germline, CDR1 is SGHVS and CDR2 is FNYEAQ. The CDR3 is 15 amino acids. CDR3 nucleotides: TGTGCCAGCAGCAAAGCGGGGGGGCTTGGAGATACGCAGTATTTT. This gives the protein CASSKAGGLGDTQYF.

The V gene is TRBV19, the J gene TRBJ1-2; the D gene is possibly TRBD1 (6 bases). The V gene's germline CDR1 is LNHDA and CDR2 SQIVND (reference sequence). The ends were cut back, 3 bases at V and 6 bases at J, with 14 bases in the middle. The CDR3 contains 14 residues. The CDR3 is CASSIQGIFNGYTF. The CDR3 DNA reads as TGTGCCAGTAGTATTCAGGGGATATTTAATGGCTACACCTTC.

The V call is TRBV6-5, the J call TRBJ2-7; perhaps TRBD2 as D (6 bases). CDR1 is MNHEY, CDR2 SVGAGI, per germline. Trimming removed 10 bases from V and 2 bases from J, with 15 bases in between. The CDR3 is made up of 13 amino acids. Here the CDR3 reads CATWRGATYEQYF. CDR3 nucleotide sequence: TGTGCCACCTGGCGGGGAGCGACCTACGAGCAGTACTTC.

The chain employs TRBV9 and TRBJ1-2, with D unclear. V was trimmed by 4 bases and J by 8 bases, leaving 12 bases between them. CDR1 and CDR2 from the germline V gene are SGDLS and YYNGEE. CDR3 length equals 12 residues. The CDR3, as DNA: TGTGCCAGCAGCTCTACAGAACGGGGCTACACCTTC. It encodes CASSSTERGYTF.

The V call is TRBV5-6, the J call TRBJ2-7, with 9 bases lining up with TRBD1. This CDR3 comprises 15 residues. V shed 5 bases and J 5 bases; nucleotides not matched to a gene: 11. From germline, CDR1 is SGHDT and CDR2 YYEEEE. CDR3 coding DNA: TGTGCCAGCAGAAAGTACGGGACAGGGAGGCACGAGCAGTACTTC. It translates to CASRKYGTGRHEQYF.

In this sample, this clone turned up once. V is TRBV27 and J is TRBJ1-6; D remains ambiguous. This CDR3 spans 15 amino acids. Deletions cut 8 bases from V and 3 bases from J, with 14 bases between. CDR1 and CDR2 from the germline V gene are MNHEY and SMNVEV (reference sequence). The CDR3 sequence: CASLPAGNYNSPLHF. The DNA for the CDR3 is TGTGCCAGCCTTCCGGCAGGAAACTATAATTCACCCCTCCACTTT.